This T cell receptor beta chain was captured in a study of cytomegalovirus exposure and HLA in healthy donors (dated by TCRdb to 2015 to 2018). Broadly, across the study: According to an earlier analysis of 450 to 650 of the donors, roughly 180 million T cells yielded over 100 million unique TCR beta sequences and around 280 Gb of sequence data. On average, roughly 250,000 unique TCR beta nucleotide sequences were sequenced per donor among roughly 430 genotyped donors of the cohort, with around 19% of those sequences being non-productive. Of the approximately 400 genotyped donors, around 81% fell in the genetic ancestry cluster associated with self-reported Caucasian donors. The study combined high-throughput TCR immunosequencing, statistical association of individual TCRs with disease status, and machine learning to predict cytomegalovirus infection status. Both class I and class II loci were covered by HLA typing, at four-digit resolution. Donor age, sex, ethnicity and CMV serostatus were compiled together with the repertoire data. Roughly 300 gigabases of sequencing data and around 80 million unique TCR sequences made up an early release that covered 640 HLA-typed donors. In the later analysis, no new phenotypic data were used to find candidate immune exposures; instead, reliance was placed on TCR beta sequences and their occurrence across donors. Because of strong linkage in the cohort, four or five DR-DQ haplotypes were treated as single units for association and clustering. A later analysis re-examined previously published TCR beta repertoires from roughly 720 donors and added high-resolution HLA genotyping to investigate patterns of TCR occurrence. The study used immunosequencing to profile the T cell repertoires of around 600 subjects and linked those repertoires to cytomegalovirus serostatus. Genome-wide SNP genotypes for about 55% of the 666 donors were used in a later genetic analysis, which treated that subset as a discovery cohort. The study aimed to test whether cataloging public T cell receptors could reveal signatures of past pathogen exposure. Typing coverage differed by locus: A, B, C, DRB1 and DQB1 were typed in roughly 620-640 donors, DQA1 in 522, DPA1 in 606, and DPB1 in just under 490. A separate validation cohort of about 110 different subjects was used in addition to the 666-subject first cohort. To decide whether each TCR beta V gene segment behaved as functional or pseudogenic, an earlier analysis of nearly 600 of the donors relied on high-throughput TCR beta sequencing. Every discovery cohort repertoire had been produced on one sequencing platform.

This clone showed up just a few times. Its recognized antigen is unknown. Per-base quality was not reported, and no clone a single base away is much larger than it. The library was built by means of the immunoSEQ multiplex PCR assay. For the multiplex PCR, a mixture combining 60 forward primers for TCR Vbeta segments and 13 reverse primers for TCR Jbeta segments was used. Amplification of the CDR3 region of rearranged TCR beta genes was performed with a multiplex PCR assay on genomic DNA. Amplified TCR beta libraries were sequenced as 87-base-pair reads on the Illumina HiSeq System. As for the original processing: A later analysis counted tens of millions of unique TCR beta chains across the 500 to 850 repertoires, and 9.5 million to 11 million of these chains were shared by at least two donors. Raw reads were error-corrected and collapsed into unique sequences with a nearest-neighbor algorithm that merged closely related sequences to remove PCR and sequencing errors. CDR3 sequences were aligned to IMGT reference sequences to assign V, D and J gene segments. For a sequence to be retained, a match of at least six nucleotides to both a V gene segment and a J gene segment was required. A rearrangement counted as productive if the CDR3 had no stop codons and remained in frame with V and J, and every other rearrangement counted as non-productive. Following IMGT convention, CDR3 was defined as the stretch from the second conserved V-encoded cysteine to the conserved J-encoded phenylalanine. Sequences without an unambiguous match to a single V gene segment were excluded from the earlier analysis of almost 600 of the donors. In an earlier analysis of a few hundred of the donors, a V segment was called functional when productive rearrangements were above 56.7%, and segregating when the standard deviation between donors exceeded 5%. To diagnose cytomegalovirus status from the catalog of TCR beta chain sequences, a statistical classification framework was built. In a later analysis, TCR nucleotide sequences were compared against IMGT/GENE-DB human TR gene sequences so that V and J genes could be assigned. The TCRdist pipeline was used in a later analysis to assign CDR3 sequences and most-parsimonious VDJ recombination scenarios. A later analysis defined each TCR beta chain by its CDR3 amino acid sequence plus V-gene family, and excluded reads lacking a unique V-gene family. In a later analysis, 550 to 650 highly shared, low-generation-probability nucleotide sequences were removed to address suspected cross-contamination and a sequencing artifact. In a later analysis, a clonal expansion index was calculated for each public chain from normalized within-repertoire ranks of inferred template counts. A later analysis computed generation probabilities with a VDJ recombination model fitted to out-of-frame rearrangements, and checked the results against IGoR. Hypergeometric tests were used in a later analysis to score TCR-TCR, TCR-HLA and TCR-CMV co-occurrence, with a repertoire-size bias correction applied to the TCR pairs. To estimate false discovery rates, a later analysis permuted the HLA or CMV assignments 20 times. In a later analysis, co-occurring TCRs were grouped with DBSCAN, and TCRdist sequence similarity was added when clustering was performed within HLA-allele-positive subsets. For co-occurrence clustering, repertoires with fewer than 30,000 or more than 120,000 public chains were excluded, along with five repertoires with anomalous nucleotide sharing. This immuneACCESS table, as held by TCRdb, lists in-frame sequences with V and J called but not all clones. Of the missing ones, under half trace to an unresolved V gene in checked studies; the others have no known cause. V and J calls plus clone size are reproduced from that table; the DNA served to infer D and trimming. This sample comprises roughly 110,000 clones, about 70% of them detected only once. About 2% of the sample belongs to the ten largest clones.

In the germline V gene, CDR1 corresponds to SGHRS and CDR2 to YFSETQ. CDR3 length: 15 amino acids, cysteine to phenylalanine. The sequence is cut down to CDR3 DNA, 45 bases in frame from base 1. Trimming removed 1 base from V and 2 bases from J; the gene matches leave 1 base unexplained. The cohort consisted of 600 or so healthy bone marrow donors. All cohort members were sampled while nominally healthy, although unrecorded immune exposures were likely present. CMV serostatus was positive for 289 and negative for about half of the 666 cohort members, and was not recorded for this donor. Each donor provided a peripheral blood sample, and peripheral blood mononuclear cells were used for TCR beta sequencing. The Qiagen DNeasy Blood Extraction Kit was used to extract genomic DNA from the blood cell samples. The paper's findings and limits, for the study overall: Immune exposure information for the cohort was limited to CMV serostatus. A further reported finding was that TCR beta sequences accurately predicted the HLA-A and HLA-B alleles for most subjects in the first cohort. A later analysis associated roughly 17,000 TCR beta sequences with specific HLA alleles at a false discovery rate of 0.05. In a later analysis, HLA-associated TCR beta chains were found to be more clonally expanded and to have lower generation probabilities than equally common non-associated chains. According to a later analysis, parvovirus B19, influenza, CMV and Epstein-Barr virus appeared linked to several top co-occurrence clusters. In vitro tests confirmed that a few of the cytomegalovirus-associated TCR beta chains recognize cytomegalovirus antigens. According to a later analysis, TCR association rates differed among HLA loci, with DRB1 alleles showing the most associated TCRs and HLA-C alleles showing the fewest. In this cohort, only TCR beta chains were sequenced, and detectable features were limited by the absence of alpha or paired-chain data. An association between a missense DCLRE1C variant and V-gene and J-gene trimming of TCR beta chains was found in a later genetic analysis and replicated in an independent cohort. The classifier was reported to diagnose cytomegalovirus status with high specificity and sensitivity in both the original cohort and the validation cohort. Sequencing depth was assumed to be roughly uniform across donors in the presence/absence analyses, though that assumption may not hold. While some public TCRs were present in many individuals, most TCR sequences turned up only very rarely across donors. In an earlier analysis of fewer than 700 of the donors, most TCR beta V segments appeared in productive rearrangements about 87% or about 30% of the time, broadly matching IMGT annotations. Correlated functional status among segregating V segments might reflect linkage disequilibrium, but an unknown experimental factor could not be ruled out. Some IMGT-functional V segments, including TRBV6-2 and TRBV6-3, could not be told apart with the 87-base-pair reads, so those segments were excluded. Because HLA typing was missing for some donors at each locus, association tests included only the typed subset. A group of highly shared sequence variants was considered likely to be a technical artifact of the sequencing pipeline. The study listed 164 TCR beta chains as associated with cytomegalovirus. Because counts were too low, more than 15 rarely observed V segments, including chromosome 9 orphons, were left out of the earlier analysis of approximately 500 of the donors. The authors suggested that the approach could potentially be extended to other disease states and immunological phenotypes. Strong co-occurrence of HLA alleles, especially DR and DQ, made assigning TCR associations to individual alleles difficult. A later analysis found that most CMV-associated TCR beta chains appeared HLA-restricted, with HLA associations seemingly driven largely by CMV exposure. A later genetic analysis reported fewer N-insertions in productive TCRs among donors in an Asian-associated ancestry cluster than the roughly 670-donor mean.

In this chain, TRBV5-1 is recombined with TRBJ1-5, with 9 bases matching TRBD1. Sequencing was performed on PBMCs. This receptor was identified in a human donor in good health. The CDR3 corresponds to CASSLTGGGNQPQHF. The nucleotide sequence is TGCGCCAGCAGCTTGACAGGGGGCGGCAATCAGCCCCAGCATTTT.